This is a list of T cell receptor beta chains from one sample in a study of T cell repertoires in cytomegalovirus infection. TCRdb re-called the reads through MiXCR, storing one row per CDR3 protein. The sample consists of about 360,000 distinct CDR3 sequences, roughly 20% of them appearing once. Material for sequencing was PBMCs. The receptors stem from a human donor in good health (CMV status not recorded). Some clones in this sample may be carry-over from other donors' samples. CDR3s leave out the opening cysteine and the closing phenylalanine or tryptophan. Each record gives: V gene, J gene, CDR3 protein.

v_gene: TRBV7-2
j_gene: TRBJ2-5
CDR3aa: ASRAGTGSETQC

v_gene: TRBV12-3/TRBV12-4
j_gene: TRBJ2-4
CDR3aa: ASSLGTVKNIQY

v_gene: TRBV7-6
j_gene: TRBJ2-7
CDR3aa: ASSWDSPYEQY

v_gene: TRBV7-3
j_gene: TRBJ1-6
CDR3aa: ASSLTTGVYPPLH

v_gene: TRBV20-1
j_gene: TRBJ2-1
CDR3aa: SSASPALTNEQF

v_gene: TRBV7-6
j_gene: TRBJ2-1
CDR3aa: ASSLHNEQF

v_gene: TRBV29-1
j_gene: TRBJ1-2
CDR3aa: SVEGFGGEGGYT

v_gene: TRBV6-5
j_gene: TRBJ2-5
CDR3aa: ASSYGQEQTQY

v_gene: TRBV20-1
j_gene: TRBJ1-2
CDR3aa: SARGEGGYT

v_gene: TRBV28
j_gene: TRBJ2-1
CDR3aa: ASGPAHEQF

v_gene: TRBV7-2
j_gene: TRBJ2-1
CDR3aa: ASSRLAGVSVVQF

v_gene: TRBV2
j_gene: TRBJ2-5
CDR3aa: ASSELAASGQETQY

v_gene: TRBV6-6
j_gene: TRBJ2-7
CDR3aa: ASSYSIVEFGEQY

v_gene: TRBV12-3/TRBV12-4
j_gene: TRBJ1-4
CDR3aa: ASSTGGSEKLF

v_gene: TRBV4-1
j_gene: TRBJ2-3
CDR3aa: ASRGASGRARTDTQY

v_gene: TRBV12-3/TRBV12-4
j_gene: TRBJ1-5
CDR3aa: ASRGQQNQPQH

v_gene: TRBV6-2/TRBV6-3
j_gene: TRBJ2-2
CDR3aa: ASKIGTGDTGELF

v_gene: TRBV7-8
j_gene: TRBJ2-1
CDR3aa: ASSSPFRSYNEQF

v_gene: TRBV7-6
j_gene: TRBJ2-1
CDR3aa: ASSLAGGTGNEQF

v_gene: TRBV7-2
j_gene: TRBJ1-4
CDR3aa: ASSQGVQSNEKLF

v_gene: TRBV12-3/TRBV12-4
j_gene: TRBJ2-7
CDR3aa: ASSVSGNSYEQY

v_gene: TRBV4-3
j_gene: TRBJ2-2
CDR3aa: ASGRTSGYPGELF

v_gene: TRBV7-2
j_gene: TRBJ1-4
CDR3aa: ASSLGTFNEKLF

v_gene: TRBV6-2/TRBV6-3
j_gene: TRBJ2-7
CDR3aa: ASSWSTSGRGNTYEQY

v_gene: TRBV7-7
j_gene: TRBJ2-5
CDR3aa: ASSPGGVGKETQY

v_gene: TRBV12-3/TRBV12-4
j_gene: TRBJ1-1
CDR3aa: ASRNIADTEAF

v_gene: TRBV4-1
j_gene: TRBJ1-6
CDR3aa: ASSQAHPQGGRNSPLH

v_gene: TRBV12-3/TRBV12-4
j_gene: TRBJ2-2
CDR3aa: ASESAGQRLTGELF

v_gene: TRBV12-3/TRBV12-4
j_gene: TRBJ2-1
CDR3aa: ASSSYGLAGASYNEQF

v_gene: TRBV7-9
j_gene: TRBJ1-4
CDR3aa: ASSRTTGVNEKLF

v_gene: TRBV6-2/TRBV6-3
j_gene: TRBJ2-7
CDR3aa: ASSDLGQGQGEQY

v_gene: TRBV20-1
j_gene: TRBJ2-5
CDR3aa: SATPLRVGDQETQY

v_gene: TRBV6-1
j_gene: TRBJ2-3
CDR3aa: ASSEPGTDTQY

v_gene: TRBV6-1
j_gene: TRBJ1-5
CDR3aa: AGRGLGNQPQH

v_gene: TRBV11-2
j_gene: TRBJ2-3
CDR3aa: ASSQTGRSTDTQY

v_gene: TRBV12-3/TRBV12-4
j_gene: TRBJ2-3
CDR3aa: ASSSVKSGTGTDTQY

v_gene: TRBV7-9
j_gene: TRBJ1-1
CDR3aa: ASSFAGLNTEAF

v_gene: TRBV19
j_gene: TRBJ1-3
CDR3aa: ASRIAGKGSGNTIY

v_gene: TRBV12-5
j_gene: TRBJ2-7
CDR3aa: ASGLVLAGGPNEQY

v_gene: TRBV7-2
j_gene: TRBJ1-2
CDR3aa: ASSLRETAYGYT

v_gene: TRBV20-1
j_gene: TRBJ1-2
CDR3aa: SAGGTGTAGRGYT

v_gene: TRBV11-1
j_gene: TRBJ2-2
CDR3aa: ASSSRTDNTGELF

v_gene: TRBV20-1
j_gene: TRBJ1-2
CDR3aa: SGADRVYGYT

v_gene: TRBV28
j_gene: TRBJ2-1
CDR3aa: ATKNPNQQF

v_gene: TRBV29-1
j_gene: TRBJ1-1
CDR3aa: TTGEGMNTEAF

v_gene: TRBV6-4
j_gene: TRBJ1-2
CDR3aa: ASRQGSGGYT

v_gene: TRBV27
j_gene: TRBJ1-6
CDR3aa: ASSFSRTGRIRNSPLH

v_gene: TRBV6-6
j_gene: TRBJ1-3
CDR3aa: ASSSGAPGNTIY

v_gene: TRBV6-6
j_gene: TRBJ2-3
CDR3aa: ASSPGTSGVAFFNSKGMEY

v_gene: TRBV12-5
j_gene: TRBJ2-3
CDR3aa: ASGTSETDTQY

v_gene: TRBV7-2
j_gene: TRBJ2-7
CDR3aa: ASSFRSLGAYEQY

v_gene: TRBV7-2
j_gene: TRBJ1-2
CDR3aa: ASSFVDGPYGYT

v_gene: TRBV6-1
j_gene: TRBJ2-2
CDR3aa: ASDQLNTGELF

v_gene: TRBV19
j_gene: TRBJ1-2
CDR3aa: ASAREGGYT

v_gene: TRBV13
j_gene: TRBJ2-1
CDR3aa: ASSLRGRGNEQF